The 11 T cell receptor beta chains given below trace back to one sample, sequenced in a study of cytomegalovirus exposure and HLA in healthy donors. Primers included in the PCR were 60 Vbeta and 13 Jbeta primers. The data were produced by immunoSEQ multiplex PCR, yet TCRdb's version contains in-frame clones alone and is incomplete. The data hold roughly 100,000 clones, with roughly 80% observed a single time. Sequenced: PBMCs. These receptors all come from a woman aged 35 to 49 in good health and CMV-seronegative.

The chain links TRBV27 to TRBJ1-2; D might be TRBD1 (5 bases). Germline CDR1 MNHEY, CDR2 SMNVEV (reference sequence). The CDR3 extends over 13 amino acids. V was pared by 3 bases and J by 3 bases, with 8 bases between. CDR3 coding DNA: TGTGCCAGCAGTTTCGGACAAGACTATGGCTACACCTTC. Protein: CASSFGQDYGYTF.

This clone was counted once. CDR3 sequence (DNA): TGTGCCAGCAGTGAACCCTCTAGCGGATACACAGATACGCAGTATTTT. The encoded protein is CASSEPSSGYTDTQYF. The rearrangement joins TRBV2 to TRBJ2-3; TRBD2 matches at 7 bases. Germline CDR1 SNHLY, CDR2 FYNNEI. Trimming at V came to 2 bases and at J to 2 bases, leaving 7 bases not matched to a gene. CDR3 length: 16 amino acids.

The sample holds one count of this clone. The rearrangement uses TRBV7-9 and TRBJ2-3; no clear D gene. The CDR3 loop spans 13 amino acids. V lost 3 bases to trimming and J lost 6 bases, with 10 bases between them. Germline assignment: CDR1 SEHNR and CDR2 FQNEAQ (reference sequence). In DNA, the CDR3 is TGTGCCAGCAGCTTCGGAGTGGCGGATACGCAGTATTTT. This translates into CASSFGVADTQYF.

This clone turned up a few times. Written as DNA, the CDR3 is TGTGCCAGCAGTCCCAGCGGGAGGATGGCAGATACGCAGTATTTT. Its protein product is CASSPSGRMADTQYF. V is TRBV27 and J is TRBJ2-3; 9 bases are a match to TRBD2. The V segment lost 5 bases and the J segment 4 bases; nucleotides outside the gene matches: 7. Germline CDR1 and CDR2: MNHEY and SMNVEV (reference sequence). This CDR3 contains 15 residues.

This clone was recorded a few times. The chain links TRBV19 to TRBJ1-2; no clear D. The germline V gene encodes CDR1 LNHDA and CDR2 SQIVND (reference sequence). The V gene lost 6 bases and the J gene lost 6 bases, with 14 bases spanning the gap. The CDR3 contains 13 residues. The CDR3 DNA reads as TGTGCCAGTAGCCCCCCTCTCAGTAATGGCTACACCTTC. It yields the protein CASSPPLSNGYTF.

There are a few counts of this clone. The V gene is TRBV2, the J gene TRBJ1-5; 9 nucleotides agree with TRBD1. Germline CDR1 reads SNHLY; CDR2 reads FYNNEI. The CDR3 spans 14 residues. The J segment lost 6 bases and the V segment lost 5 bases, leaving 5 bases of the junction unmatched. CDR3 DNA: TGTGCCAGCAGTACAGGGGGCGCAGGTCAGCCCCAGCATTTT. As protein: CASSTGGAGQPQHF.

Concerning this clone itself: Other nucleotide sequences in the sample specify the same CDR3. The rearrangement joins TRBV9 to TRBJ1-2; D unresolved. V lost 0 bases to trimming and J lost 4 bases, with 13 bases between them. The CDR3 totals 15 residues. From germline, CDR1 is SGDLS and CDR2 YYNGEE. CDR3 region: CASSVGGGPAYGYTF. The CDR3 DNA reads TGTGCCAGCAGCGTAGGGGGAGGCCCCGCCTATGGCTACACCTTC.

The chain uses TRBV9 and TRBJ1-1; D may be TRBD1 (5 bases). V was cut by 3 bases and J by 1 base, with 7 bases left in between. Germline CDR1 and CDR2: SGDLS and YYNGEE. The CDR3 extends over 13 amino acids. The chain's CDR3 is CASSATANTEAFF. The CDR3, as DNA: TGTGCCAGCAGCGCGACAGCGAACACTGAAGCTTTCTTT.

The J gene is TRBJ1-4, the V gene TRBV21-1; the table gives TRBD1 as D, unverified against the DNA. TRBV21-1 is shown as a pseudogene. The CDR3 contains 13 residues. CDR3 nucleotides: TGTGCCAGCAGGGACAGGGTACCTGAAAAACTGTTTTTT. It translates to CASRDRVPEKLFF.

CDR3 region: CASRGSGRGEKLFF. The CDR3 region has the DNA TGTGCCAGCAGGGGGAGCGGGCGGGGTGAAAAACTGTTTTTT. V usage is TRBV6-6 and J usage is TRBJ1-4; D not certain. CDR1 is MNHNY, CDR2 SVGAGI, per germline (reference sequence). This CDR3 has 14 amino acids. V was trimmed by 6 bases and J by 7 bases, leaving 15 bases between them.

V usage is TRBV6-5 and J usage is TRBJ1-6; TRBD1 is a possible D gene (5 bases). Germline loops: CDR1 MNHEY, CDR2 SVGAGI. The V gene lost 2 bases and the J gene lost 7 bases, with 12 bases spanning the gap. This CDR3 spans 15 amino acids. CDR3 nucleotides: TGTGCCAGCAGTTACGGGCAGGGCGTAAATTCACCCCTCCACTTT. Translation: CASSYGQGVNSPLHF.